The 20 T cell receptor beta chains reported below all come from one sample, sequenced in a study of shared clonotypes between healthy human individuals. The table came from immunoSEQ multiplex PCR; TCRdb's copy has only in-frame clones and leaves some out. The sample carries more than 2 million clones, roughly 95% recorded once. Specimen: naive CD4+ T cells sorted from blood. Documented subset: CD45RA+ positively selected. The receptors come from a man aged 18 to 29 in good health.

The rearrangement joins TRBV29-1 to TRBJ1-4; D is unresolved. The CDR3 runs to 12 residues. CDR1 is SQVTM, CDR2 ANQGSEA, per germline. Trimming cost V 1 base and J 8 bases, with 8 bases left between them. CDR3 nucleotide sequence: TGCAGCGTTGAAGCAAGGGAAGAAAAACTGTTTTTT. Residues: CSVEAREEKLFF.

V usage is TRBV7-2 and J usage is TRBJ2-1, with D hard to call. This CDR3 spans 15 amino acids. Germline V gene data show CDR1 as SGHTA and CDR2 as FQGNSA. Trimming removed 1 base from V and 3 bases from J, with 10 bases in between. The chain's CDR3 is CASSLDGLDYNEQFF. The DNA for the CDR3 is TGTGCCAGCAGCTTAGACGGGTTGGACTACAATGAGCAGTTCTTC.

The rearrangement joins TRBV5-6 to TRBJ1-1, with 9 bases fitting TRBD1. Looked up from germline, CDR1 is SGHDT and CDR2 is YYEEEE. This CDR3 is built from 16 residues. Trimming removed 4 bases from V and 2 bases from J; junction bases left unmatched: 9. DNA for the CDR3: TGTGCCAGCAGCCCCCCGCGGGACAGGGCAAACACTGAAGCTTTCTTT. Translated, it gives CASSPPRDRANTEAFF. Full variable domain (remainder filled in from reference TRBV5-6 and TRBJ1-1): DAGVTQSPTHLIKTRGQQVTLRCSPKSGHDTVSWYQQALGQGPQFIFQYYEEEERQRGNFPDRFSGHQFPNYSSELNVNALLLGDSALYLCASSPPRDRANTEAFFGQGTRLTVV.

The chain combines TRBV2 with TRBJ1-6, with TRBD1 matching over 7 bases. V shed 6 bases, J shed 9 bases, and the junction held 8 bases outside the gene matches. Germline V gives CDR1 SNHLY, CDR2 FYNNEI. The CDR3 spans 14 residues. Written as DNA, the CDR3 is TGTGCCAGCAGGGGGACAGTTCTGAGTTCACCCCTCCACTTT. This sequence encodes CASRGTVLSSPLHF.

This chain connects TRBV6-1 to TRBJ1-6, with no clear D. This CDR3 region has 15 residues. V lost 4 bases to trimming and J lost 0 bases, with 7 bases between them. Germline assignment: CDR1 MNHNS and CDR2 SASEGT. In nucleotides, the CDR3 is TGTGCCAGCAGTGTACAAAGCTCCTATAATTCACCCCTCCACTTT. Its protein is CASSVQSSYNSPLHF.

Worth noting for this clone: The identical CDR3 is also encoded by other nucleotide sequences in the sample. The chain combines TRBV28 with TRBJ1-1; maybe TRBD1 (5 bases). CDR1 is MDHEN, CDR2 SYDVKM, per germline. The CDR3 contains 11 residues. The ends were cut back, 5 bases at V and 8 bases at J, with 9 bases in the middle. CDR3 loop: CASSLGTEAFF. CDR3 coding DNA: TGTGCCAGCAGTCTCGGGACGGAAGCTTTCTTT.

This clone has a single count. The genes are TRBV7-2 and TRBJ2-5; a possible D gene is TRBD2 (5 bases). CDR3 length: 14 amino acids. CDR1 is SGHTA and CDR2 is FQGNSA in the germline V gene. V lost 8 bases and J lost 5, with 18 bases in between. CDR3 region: CASGLPRDGETQYF. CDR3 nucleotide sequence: TGTGCCAGCGGTCTGCCGAGGGATGGGGAGACCCAGTACTTC. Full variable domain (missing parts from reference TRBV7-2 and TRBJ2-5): GAGVSQSPSNKVTEKGKDVELRCDPISGHTALYWYRQSLGQGLEFLIYFQGNSAPDKSGLPSDRFSAERTGGSVSTLTIQRTQQEDSAVYLCASGLPRDGETQYFGPGTRLLVL.

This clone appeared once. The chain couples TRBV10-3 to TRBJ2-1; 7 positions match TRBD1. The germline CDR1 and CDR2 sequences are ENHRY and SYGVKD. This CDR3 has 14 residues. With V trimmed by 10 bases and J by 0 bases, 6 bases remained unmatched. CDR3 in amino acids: CATETGSSYNEQFF. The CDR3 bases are TGTGCCACCGAGACAGGGAGCTCCTACAATGAGCAGTTCTTC.

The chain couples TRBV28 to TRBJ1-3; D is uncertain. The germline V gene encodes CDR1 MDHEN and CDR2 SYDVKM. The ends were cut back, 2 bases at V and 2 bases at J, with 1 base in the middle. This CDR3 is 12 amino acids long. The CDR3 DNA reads TGTGCCAGCAGTTTAGCTGGAAACACCATATATTTT. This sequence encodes CASSLAGNTIYF.

CDR3 sequence reads: CASSQDPQGTSYEQYF. The CDR3 nucleotides are TGCGCCAGCAGCCAAGATCCGCAGGGTACCTCCTACGAGCAGTACTTC. The chain joins TRBV4-1 to TRBJ2-7; a possible D gene is TRBD1 (5 bases). This CDR3 comprises 16 residues. The germline V gene encodes CDR1 MGHRA and CDR2 YSYEKL. V was shortened by 0 bases and J by 0 bases, with 12 bases between the two germline ends.

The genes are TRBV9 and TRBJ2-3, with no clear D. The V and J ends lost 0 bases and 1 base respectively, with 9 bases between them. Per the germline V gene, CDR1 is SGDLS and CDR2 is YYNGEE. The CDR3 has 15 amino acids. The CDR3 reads CASSVAVQGTDTQYF. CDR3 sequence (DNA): TGTGCCAGCAGCGTAGCAGTCCAAGGCACAGATACGCAGTATTTT.

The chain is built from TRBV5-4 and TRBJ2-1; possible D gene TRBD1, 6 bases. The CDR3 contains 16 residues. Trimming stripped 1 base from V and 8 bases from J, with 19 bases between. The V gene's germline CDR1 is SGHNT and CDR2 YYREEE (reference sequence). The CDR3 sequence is CASSLPTKSRGYEQFF. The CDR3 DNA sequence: TGTGCCAGCAGCTTGCCTACCAAATCTAGGGGGTATGAGCAGTTCTTC. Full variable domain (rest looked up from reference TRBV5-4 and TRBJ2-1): ETGVTQSPTHLIKTRGQQVTLRCSSQSGHNTVSWYQQALGQGPQFIFQYYREEENGRGNFPPRFSGLQFPNYSSELNVNALELDDSALYLCASSLPTKSRGYEQFFGPGTRLTVL.

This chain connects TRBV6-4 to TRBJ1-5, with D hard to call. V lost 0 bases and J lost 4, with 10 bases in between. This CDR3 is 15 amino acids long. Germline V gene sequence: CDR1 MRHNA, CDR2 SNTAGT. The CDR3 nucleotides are TGTGCCAGCAGTGACTCCCATGGATTTAATCAGCCCCAGCATTTT. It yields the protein CASSDSHGFNQPQHF.

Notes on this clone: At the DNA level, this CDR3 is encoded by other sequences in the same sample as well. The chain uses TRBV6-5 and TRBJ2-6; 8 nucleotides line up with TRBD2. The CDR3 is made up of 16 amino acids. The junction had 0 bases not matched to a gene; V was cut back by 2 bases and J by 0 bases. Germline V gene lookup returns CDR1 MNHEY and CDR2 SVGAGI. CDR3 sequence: CASSYLAGSGANVLTF. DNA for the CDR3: TGTGCCAGCAGTTACCTAGCGGGCTCTGGGGCCAACGTCCTGACTTTC.

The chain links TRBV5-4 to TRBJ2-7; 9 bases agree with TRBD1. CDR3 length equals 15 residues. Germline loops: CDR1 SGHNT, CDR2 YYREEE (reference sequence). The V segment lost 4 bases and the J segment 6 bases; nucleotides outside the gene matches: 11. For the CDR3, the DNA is TGTGCCAGCAGCCTTGCCGGGACAGGGAGTGTCGAGCAGTACTTC. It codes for CASSLAGTGSVEQYF.

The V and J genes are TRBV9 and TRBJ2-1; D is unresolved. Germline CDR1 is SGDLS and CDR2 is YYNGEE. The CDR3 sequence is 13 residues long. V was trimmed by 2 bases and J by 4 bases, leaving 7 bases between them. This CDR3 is CASSVAIYNEQFF. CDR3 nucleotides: TGTGCCAGCAGCGTGGCGATATACAATGAGCAGTTCTTC.

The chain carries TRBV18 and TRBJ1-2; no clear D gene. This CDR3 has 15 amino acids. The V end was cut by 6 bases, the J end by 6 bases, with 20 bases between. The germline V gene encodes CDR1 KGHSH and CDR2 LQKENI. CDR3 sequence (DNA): TGTGCCAGCTCCCCTACCCTGGCAGCCTATGATGGCTACACCTTC. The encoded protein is CASSPTLAAYDGYTF. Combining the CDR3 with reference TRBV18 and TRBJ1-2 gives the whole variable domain NAGVMQNPRHLVRRRGQEARLRCSPMKGHSHVYWYRQLPEEGLKFMVYLQKENIIDESGMPKERFSAEFPKEGPSILRIQQVVRGDSAAYFCASSPTLAAYDGYTFGSGTRLTVV.

The CDR3 protein is CASSSGRGIDKNIQYF. CDR3 coding DNA: TGTGCCAGCAGTTCTGGGCGGGGGATCGACAAAAACATTCAGTACTTC. V gene TRBV28 combines with J gene TRBJ2-4; 7 nucleotides line up with TRBD2. Germline lookup yields CDR1 MDHEN and CDR2 SYDVKM. V lost 4 bases and J lost 3; bases outside the gene matches: 9. The CDR3 covers 16 residues.

CDR3 sequence: CASSENSLNTEAFF. The DNA of the CDR3 is TGTGCCAGCAGTGAGAACAGCTTGAACACTGAAGCTTTCTTT. The gene calls are TRBV2 and TRBJ1-1; D is undetermined. CDR3 size: 14 residues. The germline V and J ends were trimmed by 3 bases and 0 bases, with 8 bases remaining between them. CDR1 and CDR2 from the germline V gene are SNHLY and FYNNEI.

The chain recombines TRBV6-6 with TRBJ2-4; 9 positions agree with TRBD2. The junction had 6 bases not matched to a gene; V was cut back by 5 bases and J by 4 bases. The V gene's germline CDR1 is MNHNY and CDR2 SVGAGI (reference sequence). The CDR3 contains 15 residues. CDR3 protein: CASSGSGGPKNIQYF. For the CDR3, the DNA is TGTGCCAGCAGTGGTAGCGGGGGCCCGAAAAACATTCAGTACTTC.